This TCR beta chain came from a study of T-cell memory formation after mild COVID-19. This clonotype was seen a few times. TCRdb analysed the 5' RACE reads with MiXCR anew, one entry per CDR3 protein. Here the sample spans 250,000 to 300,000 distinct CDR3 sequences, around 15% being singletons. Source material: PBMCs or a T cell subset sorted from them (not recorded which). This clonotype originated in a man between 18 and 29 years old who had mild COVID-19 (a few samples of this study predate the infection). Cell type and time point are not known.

The CDR3 reads CASSQDEGEKLFF. CDR3 bases: TGCGCCAGCAGCCAAGATGAGGGGGAAAAACTGTTTTTT. The rearrangement links TRBV4-3 to TRBJ1-4, with a weak D call TRBD1 (5 bases). From germline, CDR1 is LGHNA and CDR2 YSLEER. V lost 0 bases and J 8 bases, leaving 7 bases between the germline ends. This CDR3 has 13 amino acids.